This TCR beta chain was obtained from a study of T-cell memory formation after mild COVID-19. Trimming pared 4 bases from V and 2 bases from J, leaving 10 bases between. CDR3 length: 14 residues. Germline values: CDR1 SGHRS, CDR2 YFSETQ. MiXCR was run by TCRdb on the 5' RACE reads, yielding one entry per CDR3 protein. Of 310,000 or so distinct CDR3 sequences listed, 15% are singletons. Notes on the study in general: Second-wave clones peaking on day 37 lacked confirmed SARS-CoV-2 specificity.

This clonotype was found many times. Its antigen is still unknown. The sequenced sample consisted of PBMCs or a T cell subset sorted from them (not recorded which). This chain uses TRBV5-1 with TRBJ2-1; TRBD2 might be the D (6 bases). The TCR comes from a man younger than 35 who had mild COVID-19 (a few samples of this study predate the infection). Cell type and time point are not known. Written as DNA, the CDR3 is TGCGCCAGCAGCATGGAGGGGCCCTACAATGAGCAGTTCTTC. Residues: CASSMEGPYNEQFF.